This T cell receptor beta chain was sequenced in a study of blood T cell repertoires in COVID-19. CDR1 and CDR2 from the germline V gene are LNHDA and SQIVND (reference sequence). The CDR3 has 13 residues. Trimming took off 5 bases at V and 10 bases at J, with 17 bases between the two ends. This clone was seen repeatedly, ten times or more. Assay used: immunoSEQ multiplex PCR; TCRdb lists only in-frame clones, some missing. The table includes around 150,000 clones, about 92% detected once. Seattle patients were enrolled while actively infected and followed longitudinally. This chain joins TRBV19 and TRBJ1-1; D is uncertain. The TCR was taken from a man aged 25 to 40 with COVID-19, enrolled during active disease. The sample consisted of peripheral blood. The CDR3 DNA follows: TGTGCCAGTAGTGTCCAAAATCCCGGAGGAGCTTTCTTT. This codes for CASSVQNPGGAFF. The variable domain in full, completed from reference TRBV19 and TRBJ1-1, reads DGGITQSPKYLFRKEGQNVTLSCEQNLNHDAMYWYRQDPGQGLRLIYYSQIVNDFQKGDIAEGYSVSREKKESFPLTVTSAQKNPTAFYLCASSVQNPGGAFFGQGTRLTVV.